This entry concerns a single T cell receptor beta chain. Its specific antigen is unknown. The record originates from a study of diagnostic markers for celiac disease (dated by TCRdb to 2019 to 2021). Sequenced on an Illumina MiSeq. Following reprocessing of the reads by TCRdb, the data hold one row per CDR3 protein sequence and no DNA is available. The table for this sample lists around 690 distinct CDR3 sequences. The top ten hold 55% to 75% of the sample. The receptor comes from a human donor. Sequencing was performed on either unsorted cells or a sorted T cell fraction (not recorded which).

The CDR3 protein: CASSRAGNREDRTEAFF. Rearrangement joined TRBV5-1 to TRBJ1-1; without DNA, the TCRdb call of TRBD1 cannot be checked. Looking up the germline V gene yields CDR1 SGHRS and CDR2 YFSETQ. From the cysteine up to the phenylalanine, the CDR3 has a length of 17 residues. No DNA is listed.